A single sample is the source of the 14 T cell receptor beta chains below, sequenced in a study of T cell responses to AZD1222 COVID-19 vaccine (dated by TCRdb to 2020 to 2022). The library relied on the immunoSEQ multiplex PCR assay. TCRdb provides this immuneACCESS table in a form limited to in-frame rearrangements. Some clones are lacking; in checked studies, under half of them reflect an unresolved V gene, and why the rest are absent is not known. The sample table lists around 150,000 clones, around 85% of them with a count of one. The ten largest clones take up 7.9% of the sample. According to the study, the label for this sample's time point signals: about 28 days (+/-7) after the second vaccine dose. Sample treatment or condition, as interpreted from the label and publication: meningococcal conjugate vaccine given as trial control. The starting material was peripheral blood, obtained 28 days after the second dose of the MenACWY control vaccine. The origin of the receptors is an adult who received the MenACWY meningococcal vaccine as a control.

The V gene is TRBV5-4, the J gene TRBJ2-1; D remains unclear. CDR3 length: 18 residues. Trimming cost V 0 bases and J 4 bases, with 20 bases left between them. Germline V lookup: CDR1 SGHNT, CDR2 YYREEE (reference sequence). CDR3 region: CASSLEVRKNKDYNEQFF. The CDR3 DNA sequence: TGTGCCAGCAGCTTGGAAGTCAGGAAAAACAAGGATTACAATGAGCAGTTCTTC.

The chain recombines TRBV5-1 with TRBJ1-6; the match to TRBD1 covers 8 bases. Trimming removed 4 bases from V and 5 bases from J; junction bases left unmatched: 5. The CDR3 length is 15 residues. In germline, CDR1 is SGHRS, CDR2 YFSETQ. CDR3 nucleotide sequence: TGCGCCAGCAGCGTACAGGGGGGGGATAATTCACCCCTCCACTTT. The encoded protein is CASSVQGGDNSPLHF.

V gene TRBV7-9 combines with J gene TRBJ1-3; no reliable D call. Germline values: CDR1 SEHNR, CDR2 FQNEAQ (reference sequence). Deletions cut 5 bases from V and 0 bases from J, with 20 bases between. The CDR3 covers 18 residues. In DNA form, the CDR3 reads TGTGCCAGCAGCCTCAGTGAGATGACCAGGAGCTCTGGAAACACCATATATTTT. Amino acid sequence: CASSLSEMTRSSGNTIYF. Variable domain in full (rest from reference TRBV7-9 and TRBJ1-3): DTGVSQNPRHKITKRGQNVTFRCDPISEHNRLYWYRQTLGQGPEFLTYFQNEAQLEKSRLLSDRFSAERPKGSFSTLEIQRTEQGDSAMYLCASSLSEMTRSSGNTIYFGEGSWLTVV.

CDR3 in amino acids: CASSGTGRNSPLHF. The CDR3 nucleotides are TGTGCCAGTAGTGGGACAGGGAGGAATTCACCCCTCCACTTT. The chain combines TRBV19 with TRBJ1-6; 9 nucleotides agree with TRBD1. Germline-derived CDR1 and CDR2 are LNHDA and SQIVND (reference sequence). V lost 5 bases, J lost 7 bases, and 3 bases stayed unmatched. The length of the CDR3 is 14 residues.

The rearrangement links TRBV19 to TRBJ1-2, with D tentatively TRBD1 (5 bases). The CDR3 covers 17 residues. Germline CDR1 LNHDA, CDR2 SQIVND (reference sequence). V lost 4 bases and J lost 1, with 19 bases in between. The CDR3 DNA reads TGTGCCAGTAGTAAACCAGGGTCTCCTGAGGGTAACTATGGCTACACCTTC. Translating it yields CASSKPGSPEGNYGYTF.

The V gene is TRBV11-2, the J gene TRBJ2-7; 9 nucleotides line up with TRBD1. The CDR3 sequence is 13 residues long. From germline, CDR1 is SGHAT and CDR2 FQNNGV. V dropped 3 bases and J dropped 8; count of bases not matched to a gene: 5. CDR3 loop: CASSFTGQGQQYV. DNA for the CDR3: TGTGCCAGCAGCTTTACGGGACAGGGACAGCAGTACGTC.

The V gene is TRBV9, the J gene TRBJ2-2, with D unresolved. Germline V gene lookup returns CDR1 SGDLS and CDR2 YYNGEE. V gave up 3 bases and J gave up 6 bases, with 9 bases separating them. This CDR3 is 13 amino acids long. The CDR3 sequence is CASSGSSSGELFF. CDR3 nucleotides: TGTGCCAGCAGCGGAAGTAGCTCCGGGGAGCTGTTTTTT.

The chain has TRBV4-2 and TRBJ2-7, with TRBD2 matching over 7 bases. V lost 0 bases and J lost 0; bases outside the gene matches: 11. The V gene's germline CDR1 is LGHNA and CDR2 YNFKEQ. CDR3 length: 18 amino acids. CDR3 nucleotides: TGTGCCAGCAGCCAAGACTTCTGGGCTAGCGGTACCTCCTACGAGCAGTACTTC. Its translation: CASSQDFWASGTSYEQYF.

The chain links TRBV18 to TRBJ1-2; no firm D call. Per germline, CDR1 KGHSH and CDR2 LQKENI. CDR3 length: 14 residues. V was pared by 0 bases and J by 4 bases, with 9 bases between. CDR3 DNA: TGTGCCAGCTCACCACCCGAGGTAGTCTATGGCTACACCTTC. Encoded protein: CASSPPEVVYGYTF.

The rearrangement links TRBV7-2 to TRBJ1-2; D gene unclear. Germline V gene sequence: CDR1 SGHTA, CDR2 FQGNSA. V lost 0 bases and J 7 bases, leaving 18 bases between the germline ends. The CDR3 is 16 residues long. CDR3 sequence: CASSLARGHGRGGYTF. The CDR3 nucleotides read TGTGCCAGCAGCTTAGCGCGAGGCCACGGACGGGGTGGCTACACCTTC.

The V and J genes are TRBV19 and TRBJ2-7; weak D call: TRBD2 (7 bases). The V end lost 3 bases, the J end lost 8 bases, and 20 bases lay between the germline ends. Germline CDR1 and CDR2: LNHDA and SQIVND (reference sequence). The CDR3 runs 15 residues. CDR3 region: CASSIPPQGTNKQYF. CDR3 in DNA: TGTGCCAGTAGTATTCCTCCGCAGGGGACTAACAAGCAGTACTTC. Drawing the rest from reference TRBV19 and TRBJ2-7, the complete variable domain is DGGITQSPKYLFRKEGQNVTLSCEQNLNHDAMYWYRQDPGQGLRLIYYSQIVNDFQKGDIAEGYSVSREKKESFPLTVTSAQKNPTAFYLCASSIPPQGTNKQYFGPGTRLTVT.

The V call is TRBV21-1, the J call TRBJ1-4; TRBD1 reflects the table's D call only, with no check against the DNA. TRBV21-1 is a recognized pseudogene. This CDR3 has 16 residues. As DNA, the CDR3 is TGTGCCAGCAGCAAAACTGGGCCTTGGTCTCGGAAAAAACTGTTTTTT. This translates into CASSKTGPWSRKKLFF.

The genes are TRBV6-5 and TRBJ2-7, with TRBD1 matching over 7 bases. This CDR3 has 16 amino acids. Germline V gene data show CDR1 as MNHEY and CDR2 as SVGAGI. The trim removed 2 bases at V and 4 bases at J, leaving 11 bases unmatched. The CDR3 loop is CASSYHNRQGVYEQYF. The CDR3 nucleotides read TGTGCCAGCAGTTACCACAACCGACAGGGTGTGTACGAGCAGTACTTC.

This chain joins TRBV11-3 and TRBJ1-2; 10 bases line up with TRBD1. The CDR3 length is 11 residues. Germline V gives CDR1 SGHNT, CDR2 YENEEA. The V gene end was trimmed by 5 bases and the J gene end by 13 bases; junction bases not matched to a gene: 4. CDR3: CASSLGQGSTF. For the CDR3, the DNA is TGTGCCAGCAGCCTGGGACAGGGGAGCACCTTC.